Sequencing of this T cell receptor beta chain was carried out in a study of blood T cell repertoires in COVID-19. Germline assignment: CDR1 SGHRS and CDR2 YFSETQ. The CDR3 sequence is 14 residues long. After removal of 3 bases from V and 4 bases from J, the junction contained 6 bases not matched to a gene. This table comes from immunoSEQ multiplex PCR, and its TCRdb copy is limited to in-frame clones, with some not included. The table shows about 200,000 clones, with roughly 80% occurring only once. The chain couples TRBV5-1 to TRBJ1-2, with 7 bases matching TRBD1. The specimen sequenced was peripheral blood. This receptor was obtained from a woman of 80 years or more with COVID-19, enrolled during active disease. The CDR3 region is CASSSTGDSYGYTF. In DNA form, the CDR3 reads TGCGCCAGCAGCTCCACAGGGGATAGCTATGGCTACACCTTC.